This entry features one T cell receptor beta chain sequence. This record belongs to a study of blood T cell repertoires in COVID-19. The wider study: From the United States, Italy and Spain came samples of acute and convalescent COVID-19.

The repertoire was sequenced with immunoSEQ multiplex PCR; TCRdb's copy has only in-frame clones and lacks some. This table holds approximately 240,000 clones, more than 80% found once. Unmatched junction bases numbered 4, after V lost 0 bases and J lost 6 bases. The CDR3 totals 15 residues. Per germline, CDR1 LNHNV and CDR2 YYDKDF (reference sequence). The TCR was taken from a woman aged 25 to 39 with COVID-19, enrolled during active disease. Sequencing input: peripheral blood. V gene TRBV15 combines with J gene TRBJ2-2; 7 bases are a match to TRBD1. CDR3 nucleotides: TGTGCCACCAGCAGAGATCCGCAGGGGGCCGGGGAGCTGTTTTTT. Amino acid sequence: CATSRDPQGAGELFF.